This T cell receptor beta chain was identified in a study of blood T cells in healthy people across ages. Study-level findings and limits: Among long-lived donors, naive CD4+ cells were more numerous and diversity higher than in aged donors.

For the second PCR, which ran for roughly 7 to 11 cycles, a sample-barcoded 5' primer and a J-beta primer mix were used. TCRdb fed the 5' RACE reads into MiXCR, producing one record per CDR3 protein. The sample has about a million distinct CDR3 sequences, 45% to 60% seen once. The total RNA that was extracted per sample amounted to at least 5 micrograms. Per germline, CDR1 SGHTA and CDR2 FQGNSA. Unmatched junction bases numbered 9, after V lost 5 bases and J lost 3 bases. The CDR3 contains 16 residues. Worth noting for this clonotype: Antigen specificity is unknown.

The chain carries TRBV7-2 and TRBJ2-2; 7 bases are shared with TRBD2. The TCR was taken from a woman in her fifties or sixties in good health. Sequencing was done on a sample of blood. The CDR3 bases are TGTGCCAGCAGCAATGGACTAGGGGCTTACACCGGGGAGCTGTTTTTT. Protein product: CASSNGLGAYTGELFF.